This T cell receptor beta chain was captured by sequencing in a study of T cell repertoires in cytomegalovirus infection. The wider study: From public TCR beta signatures came an indication of both CMV infection and matching HLA type. Whole-study results and caveats: Ex vivo, HLA-C-restricted CMV-specific TCR beta clonotypes prevailed over the rest of the response.

There are many counts of this clonotype. Its antigen is as yet unknown. TCRdb redid the calling of the reads with MiXCR, one entry per CDR3 protein. The repertoire holds 700,000 to 850,000 distinct CDR3 sequences, with 32% as singletons. Germline CDR1 and CDR2: SEHNR and FQNEAQ (reference sequence). CDR3 length: 14 amino acids. The V gene end was trimmed by 5 bases and the J gene end by 4 bases; junction bases not matched to a gene: 6. Here the sequenced sample was cultured CD8+ T cells from PBMCs, taken from culture after CMV antigen stimulation. The clonotype was recovered from a human donor in good health (CMV status not recorded). Some clones in this sample may be carry-over from other donors' samples. The genes are TRBV7-9 and TRBJ2-7; TRBD1 agrees at 9 bases. The CDR3 bases are TGTGCCAGCAGCCCGAAGGGACAGGGTTACGAGCAGTACTTC. This translates into CASSPKGQGYEQYF.